One sample yielded the 10 T cell receptor beta chains listed below, sequenced in a study of T cells in localized non-small cell lung cancer. The data were produced by immunoSEQ multiplex PCR, yet TCRdb's version contains in-frame clones alone and is incomplete. The sample has 25,000 to 35,000 clones, about 86% seen once. Here the sequenced sample was peripheral blood mononuclear cells, taken before any cancer treatment. These receptors all stem from a man aged 40 to 70 with stage III lung adenocarcinoma.

This clone was seen once. The rearrangement joins TRBV5-1 to TRBJ2-3, with TRBD1 matching over 10 bases. The V gene's germline CDR1 is SGHRS and CDR2 YFSETQ. The CDR3 extends over 17 amino acids. J lost 3 bases, V lost 0 bases, and 7 bases had no gene match. CDR3 in amino acids: CASSLARGTGATDTQYF. CDR3 nucleotide sequence: TGCGCCAGCAGCTTGGCTCGGGGGACAGGGGCAACAGATACGCAGTATTTT.

This chain uses TRBV15 with TRBJ2-1; no clear D. From germline, CDR1 is LNHNV and CDR2 YYDKDF (reference sequence). The CDR3 totals 15 residues. The ends were cut back, 0 bases at V and 4 bases at J, with 10 bases in the middle. The chain's CDR3 is CATSRDLGSYNEQFF. Here the CDR3 DNA reads TGTGCCACCAGCAGAGATTTAGGCTCTTACAATGAGCAGTTCTTC.

This clone was picked up a small number of times. The V gene is TRBV6-1, the J gene TRBJ2-3, with TRBD2 matching over 13 bases. CDR1 and CDR2 from the germline V gene are MNHNS and SASEGT. The V and J ends lost 5 bases and 4 bases, in that order; junction bases with no gene match: 3. There are 15 residues in the CDR3. CDR3 loop: CASSTTSGGADTQYF. As DNA, the CDR3 is TGTGCCAGCAGTACCACTAGCGGGGGGGCAGATACGCAGTATTTT.

This clone occurred a few times. The chain is built from TRBV4-1 and TRBJ2-1; 7 nucleotides line up with TRBD1. J gave up 8 bases and V 5 bases, and 9 bases lay outside the gene matches. Germline CDR1 is MGHRA and CDR2 is YSYEKL. This CDR3 contains 14 residues. CDR3 sequence (DNA): TGCGCCAGCAGCTTGCGGACAGGAGGAGATGAGCAGTTCTTC. Protein sequence: CASSLRTGGDEQFF.

V gene TRBV6-5 combines with J gene TRBJ1-2, with D perhaps matching TRBD1 (6 bases). Trimming pared 0 bases from V and 13 bases from J, leaving 12 bases between. The CDR3 has 12 residues. Germline V lookup: CDR1 MNHEY, CDR2 SVGAGI. CDR3 DNA: TGTGCCAGCAGTTACTCCCCAGGGGTCTTCACCTTC. It specifies CASSYSPGVFTF.

The chain uses TRBV6-5 and TRBJ2-5, with D hard to call. With 1 base removed from V and 5 bases from J, the gap between germline ends came to 8 bases. The CDR3 is 13 residues long. Per germline, CDR1 MNHEY and CDR2 SVGAGI. The CDR3 region has the DNA TGTGCCAGCAGTTACTTTTCTGGGGAGACCCAGTACTTC. This encodes CASSYFSGETQYF.

The chain uses TRBV19 and TRBJ1-5; D is uncertain. Trimming left V 3 bases short and J 3 bases short, with 9 bases between. Germline V gene lookup returns CDR1 LNHDA and CDR2 SQIVND (reference sequence). The CDR3 is made up of 14 amino acids. CDR3 in DNA: TGTGCCAGTAGTATCGGACCCACCAATCAGCCCCAGCATTTT. Protein sequence: CASSIGPTNQPQHF.

V usage is TRBV10-1 and J usage is TRBJ2-2, with D perhaps matching TRBD1 (6 bases). Deletions cut 4 bases from V and 7 bases from J, with 13 bases between. Germline assignment: CDR1 WNHNN and CDR2 SYGVQD (reference sequence). This CDR3 contains 14 residues. CDR3 nucleotide sequence: TGCGCCAGCAGTGCACAGGGCGAAGGCGGGGAGCTGTTTTTT. Encoded protein: CASSAQGEGGELFF.

The CDR3 DNA reads TGTGCCACCCGAAAGGGCGGGGAGCTGTTTTTT. The encoded protein is CATRKGGELFF. The rearrangement uses TRBV6-1 and TRBJ2-2; D gene unclear. CDR3 length: 11 residues. Trimming stripped 10 bases from V and 7 bases from J, with 10 bases between. CDR1 and CDR2 (germline): MNHNS, SASEGT.

The V call is TRBV7-6, the J call TRBJ2-5, with D perhaps matching TRBD1 (6 bases). The germline V gene has CDR1 SGHVS and CDR2 FNYEAQ. The CDR3 length is 14 residues. V was trimmed by 0 bases and J by 5 bases, leaving 10 bases between them. CDR3 sequence reads: CASSLAAGEETQYF. The CDR3 bases are TGTGCCAGCAGCTTAGCGGCAGGGGAGGAGACCCAGTACTTC.